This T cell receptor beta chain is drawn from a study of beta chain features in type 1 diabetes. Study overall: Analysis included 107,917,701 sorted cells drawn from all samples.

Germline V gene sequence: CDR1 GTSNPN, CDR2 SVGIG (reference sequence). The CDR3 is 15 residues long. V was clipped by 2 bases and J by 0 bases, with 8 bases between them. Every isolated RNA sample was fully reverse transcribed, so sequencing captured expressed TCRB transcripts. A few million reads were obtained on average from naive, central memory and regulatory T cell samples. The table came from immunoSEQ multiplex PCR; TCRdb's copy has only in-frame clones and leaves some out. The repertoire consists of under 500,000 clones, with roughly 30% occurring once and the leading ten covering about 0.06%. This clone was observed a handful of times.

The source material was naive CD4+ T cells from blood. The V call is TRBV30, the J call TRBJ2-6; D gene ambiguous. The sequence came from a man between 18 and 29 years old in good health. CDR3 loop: CAWSRLISGANVLTF. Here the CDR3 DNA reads TGTGCCTGGAGTCGCCTGATCTCTGGGGCCAACGTCCTGACTTTC.